What follows describes a single T cell receptor beta chain. Measured with immunoSEQ multiplex PCR; TCRdb has only the in-frame clones, and not every one. The sample lists under 50,000 clones; roughly four fifths were seen once. Trimming cost V 0 bases and J 10 bases; bases outside gene matches: 8. Looked up from germline, CDR1 is GTSNPN and CDR2 is SVGIG (reference sequence). The CDR3 consists of 15 residues. This entry is derived from a study of blood T cell repertoires in COVID-19. Overall study context: Samples of COVID-19 (acute and convalescent) were obtained from the United States, Italy and Spain.

This TCR came from a man aged 40-55 years with acute or convalescent COVID-19. The chain links TRBV30 to TRBJ1-6; 8 bases agree with TRBD1. The sequenced sample was peripheral blood. For the CDR3, the DNA is TGTGCCTGGAGTGTTATCAGGGGGCCTGAATCACCCCTCCACTTT. Translation: CAWSVIRGPESPLHF.